Presented here are 12 T cell receptor beta chains from one specimen sequenced in a study of cytomegalovirus exposure and HLA in healthy donors. A multiplex PCR was run with 60 Vbeta primers and 13 Jbeta primers. TCRdb keeps only in-frame clones here, not all; method: immunoSEQ multiplex PCR. The data hold a few hundred thousand clones, with about 80% observed a single time. Sequencing was done on a sample of PBMCs. Receptors originate from a man between 40 and 49 years old in good health and CMV-seronegative.

The chain uses TRBV4-1 and TRBJ2-7; maybe TRBD1 (6 bases). V was shortened by 2 bases and J by 3 bases, with 14 bases between the two germline ends. There are 15 residues in the CDR3. Germline values: CDR1 MGHRA, CDR2 YSYEKL. Here the CDR3 DNA reads TGCGCCAGCAGCCAAAGTCAGGGGATCTACTACGAGCAGTACTTC. This translates into CASSQSQGIYYEQYF.

This clone was observed once. The V and J genes are TRBV5-4 and TRBJ1-3; 7 bases map to TRBD1. V shed 0 bases and J 2 bases; nucleotides not matched to a gene: 5. Germline loops: CDR1 SGHNT, CDR2 YYREEE (reference sequence). This CDR3 spans 16 amino acids. CDR3 sequence reads: CASSLGQGGTGNTIYF. CDR3 nucleotide sequence: TGTGCCAGCAGCTTGGGGCAGGGGGGTACTGGAAACACCATATATTTT.

This clone was detected only a few times. This chain uses TRBV6-6 with TRBJ1-6; 9 bases line up with TRBD1. Germline trimming cut 2 bases from V and 13 bases from J; bases unmatched to any gene: 6. CDR1 MNHNY and CDR2 SVGAGI come from the germline V gene (reference sequence). CDR3 size: 14 residues. Here the CDR3 reads CASSYKGQGAPLHF. CDR3 DNA sequence: TGTGCCAGCAGTTACAAGGGACAGGGAGCTCCCCTCCACTTT.

This chain links TRBV19 with TRBJ2-1; tentative D call: TRBD2 (5 bases). CDR1 and CDR2 from the germline V gene are LNHDA and SQIVND (reference sequence). The CDR3 is made up of 16 amino acids. The ends were cut back, 5 bases at V and 2 bases at J, with 16 bases in the middle. CDR3 sequence: CASSRPRLLAYNEQFF. The CDR3 nucleotides are TGTGCCAGTAGTCGCCCCCGACTACTCGCCTACAATGAGCAGTTCTTC.

This sequence joins TRBV19 and TRBJ2-6, with a weak D call TRBD1 (6 bases). The V gene lost 5 bases and the J gene lost 11 bases, with 16 bases spanning the gap. Germline values: CDR1 LNHDA, CDR2 SQIVND (reference sequence). This CDR3 is built from 14 residues. The CDR3 sequence: CASSPGQAFDVLTF. The CDR3 coding sequence is TGTGCCAGTAGTCCGGGACAAGCGTTCGACGTCCTGACTTTC.

In this sample, this clone turned up a few times. The rearrangement uses TRBV7-3 and TRBJ1-5; perhaps TRBD1 as D (5 bases). The CDR3 spans 13 residues. From germline, CDR1 is SGHTA and CDR2 FQGTGA. V gave up 6 bases and J gave up 9 bases, with 15 bases separating them. The DNA of the CDR3 is TGTGCCAGCAGTCTCGACAGACGAGGGCCCCAGCATTTT. Its protein is CASSLDRRGPQHF. The full variable domain, with the rest looked up from reference TRBV7-3 and TRBJ1-5, is GAGVSQTPSNKVTEKGKYVELRCDPISGHTALYWYRQSLGQGPEFLIYFQGTGAADDSGLPNDRFFAVRPEGSVSTLKIQRTERGDSAVYLCASSLDRRGPQHFGDGTRLSIL.

The chain combines TRBV5-8 with TRBJ2-5, with 7 bases that match TRBD2. J gave up 0 bases and V 4 bases, and 3 bases lay outside the gene matches. The CDR3 has 14 residues. CDR1 SGHTS and CDR2 YDEGEE come from the germline V gene. As DNA, the CDR3 is TGTGCCAGCAGCGGCGGGGGTTACCAAGAGACCCAGTACTTC. Its protein is CASSGGGYQETQYF.

V and J are TRBV7-8 and TRBJ1-1; no clear D. V was clipped by 6 bases and J by 1 base, with 9 bases between them. CDR3 length: 13 residues. The germline gives CDR1 SGHVS, CDR2 FQNEAQ. This chain's CDR3 is CASRTDSNTEAFF. The CDR3 region has the DNA TGTGCCAGCAGGACTGATTCGAACACTGAAGCTTTCTTT.

The chain carries TRBV4-2 and TRBJ2-3; TRBD2 matches 9 bases. The trim removed 4 bases at V and 3 bases at J, leaving 5 bases unmatched. CDR3 size: 15 residues. Germline loops: CDR1 LGHNA, CDR2 YNFKEQ. This CDR3 reads CASSPRGGLTDTQYF. In DNA, the CDR3 is TGTGCCAGCAGCCCGCGGGGGGGCCTAACAGATACGCAGTATTTT.

A single count supports this clone. J is TRBJ2-3 and V is TRBV9; D uncertain. The CDR3 is made up of 14 amino acids. CDR1 and CDR2 from the germline V gene are SGDLS and YYNGEE. Trimming shortened V by 3 bases and J by 3 bases, and 11 bases separated the two germline ends. The CDR3 nucleotides read TGTGCCAGCAGCGCCCTAGATAGTACAGATACGCAGTATTTT. This encodes CASSALDSTDTQYF.

This chain uses TRBV6-1 with TRBJ1-5; 8 bases match TRBD1. The CDR3 contains 16 residues. Germline-derived CDR1 and CDR2 are MNHNS and SASEGT. V lost 2 bases and J lost 1; bases outside the gene matches: 4. CDR3 sequence (DNA): TGTGCCAGCAGTGAAAGGACAGGGACGAGCAATCAGCCCCAGCATTTT. As protein: CASSERTGTSNQPQHF.

The CDR3 reads CASSVWGGANVLTF. The CDR3 coding sequence is TGTGCCAGCAGCGTATGGGGCGGGGCCAACGTCCTGACTTTC. The V gene is TRBV9, the J gene TRBJ2-6; D is perhaps TRBD1 (5 bases). The germline gives CDR1 SGDLS, CDR2 YYNGEE. V lost 1 base and J 4 bases, leaving 6 bases between the germline ends. This CDR3 contains 14 residues.